This TCR beta chain originates from a study of T cells in Graves' hyperthyroidism and ophthalmopathy. About the research overall: At initial diagnosis, before any treatment had begun, peripheral blood was obtained.

TCR beta CDR3 region amplification was performed from RNA transcripts. Carried out on the TCR CDR3, a first-round RT-PCR used the HTBI primer set. MiXCR, applied by TCRdb to the multiplex PCR reads, yields one record per CDR3 protein. The data hold 600,000 or so distinct CDR3 sequences, with roughly 15% observed a single time. The sample holds a few counts of this clonotype. Its antigen remains unidentified. Study outcomes and limitations: Among clonotypes expanded in thyroid above 0.001, most were also found in blood.

The CDR3 runs to 16 residues. Germline lookup yields CDR1 SGDLS and CDR2 YYNGEE. V trimming: 3 bases; J trimming: 3 bases; junction bases outside the gene matches: 11. This clonotype was sampled from a woman in her fifties or sixties with Graves' ophthalmopathy. The genes are TRBV9 and TRBJ1-2; 7 bases are a match to TRBD1. Sequencing was performed on blood. The CDR3 loop reads CASSAPQTGFDYGYTF. The CDR3, as DNA: TGTGCCAGCAGCGCTCCCCAGACAGGGTTCGACTATGGCTACACCTTC.